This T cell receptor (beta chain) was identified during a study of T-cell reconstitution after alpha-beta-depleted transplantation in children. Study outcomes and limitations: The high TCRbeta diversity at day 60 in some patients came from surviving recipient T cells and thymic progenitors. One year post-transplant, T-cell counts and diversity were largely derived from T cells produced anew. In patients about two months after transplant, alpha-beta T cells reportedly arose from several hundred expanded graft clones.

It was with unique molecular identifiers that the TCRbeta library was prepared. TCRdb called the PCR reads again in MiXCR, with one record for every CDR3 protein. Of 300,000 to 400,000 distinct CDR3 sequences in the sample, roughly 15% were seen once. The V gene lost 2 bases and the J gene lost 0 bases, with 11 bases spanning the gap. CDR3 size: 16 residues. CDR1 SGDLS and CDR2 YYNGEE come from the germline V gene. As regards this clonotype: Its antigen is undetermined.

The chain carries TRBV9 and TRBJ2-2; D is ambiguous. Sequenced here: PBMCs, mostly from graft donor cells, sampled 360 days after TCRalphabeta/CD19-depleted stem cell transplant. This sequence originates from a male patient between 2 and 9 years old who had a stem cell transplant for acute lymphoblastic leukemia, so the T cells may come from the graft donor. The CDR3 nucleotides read TGTGCCAGCAGCGTGGGCCCGCTAACGAACACCGGGGAGCTGTTTTTT. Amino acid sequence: CASSVGPLTNTGELFF.